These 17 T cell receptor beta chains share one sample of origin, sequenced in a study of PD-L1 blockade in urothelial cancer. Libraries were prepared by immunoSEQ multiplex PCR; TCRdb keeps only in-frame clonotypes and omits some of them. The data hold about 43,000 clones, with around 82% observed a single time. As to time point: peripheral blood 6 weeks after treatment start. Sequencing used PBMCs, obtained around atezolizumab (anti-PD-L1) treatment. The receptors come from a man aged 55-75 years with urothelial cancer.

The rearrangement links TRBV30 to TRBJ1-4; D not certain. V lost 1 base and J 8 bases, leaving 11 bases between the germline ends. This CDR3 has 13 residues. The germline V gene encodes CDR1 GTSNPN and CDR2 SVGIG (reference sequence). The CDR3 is CAWSAREGEKLFF. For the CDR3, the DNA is TGTGCCTGGAGTGCGAGGGAAGGGGAAAAACTGTTTTTT.

The CDR3 bases are TGTGCCAGCAGTGTTATCCGGGACTCGCAAGAGACCCAGTACTTC. Amino acids: CASSVIRDSQETQYF. The chain couples TRBV6-1 to TRBJ2-5; a possible D gene is TRBD2 (6 bases). The germline V and J ends were trimmed by 4 bases and 2 bases, with 14 bases remaining between them. This CDR3 is built from 15 residues. Looked up from germline, CDR1 is MNHNS and CDR2 is SASEGT.

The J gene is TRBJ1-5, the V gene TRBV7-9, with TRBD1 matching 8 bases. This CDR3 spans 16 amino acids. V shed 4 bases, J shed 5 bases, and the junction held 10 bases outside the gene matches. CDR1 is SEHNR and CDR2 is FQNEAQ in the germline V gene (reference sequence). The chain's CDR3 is CASSSGGGTGHQPQHF. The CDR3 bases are TGTGCCAGCAGCTCCGGGGGCGGGACAGGTCATCAGCCCCAGCATTTT.

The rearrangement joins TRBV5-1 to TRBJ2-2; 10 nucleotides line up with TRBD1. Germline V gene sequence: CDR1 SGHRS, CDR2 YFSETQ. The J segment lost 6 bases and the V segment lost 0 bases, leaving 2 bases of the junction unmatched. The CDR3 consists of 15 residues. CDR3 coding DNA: TGCGCCAGCAGCTTGGGACAGGGGGCCCCCGGGGAGCTGTTTTTT. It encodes CASSLGQGAPGELFF.

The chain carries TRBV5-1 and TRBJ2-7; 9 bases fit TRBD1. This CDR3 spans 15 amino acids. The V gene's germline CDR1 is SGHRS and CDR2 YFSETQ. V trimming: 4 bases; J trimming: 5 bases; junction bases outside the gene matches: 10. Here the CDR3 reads CASSPKDRGGNEQYF. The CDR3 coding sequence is TGCGCCAGCAGCCCCAAAGACAGGGGGGGTAACGAGCAGTACTTC.

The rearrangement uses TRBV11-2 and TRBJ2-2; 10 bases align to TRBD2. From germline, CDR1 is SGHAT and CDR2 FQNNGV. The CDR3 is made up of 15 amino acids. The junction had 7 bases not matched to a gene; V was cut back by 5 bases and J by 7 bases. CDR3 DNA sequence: TGTGCCAGCAGCAAACTAGCGGGGTACGGCGGGGAGCTGTTTTTT. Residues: CASSKLAGYGGELFF.

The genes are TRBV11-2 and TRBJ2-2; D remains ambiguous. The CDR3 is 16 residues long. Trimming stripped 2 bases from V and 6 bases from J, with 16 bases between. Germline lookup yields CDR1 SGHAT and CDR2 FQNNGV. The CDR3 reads CASSLLGAILPGELFF. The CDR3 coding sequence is TGTGCCAGCAGCTTACTAGGAGCCATATTGCCCGGGGAGCTGTTTTTT.

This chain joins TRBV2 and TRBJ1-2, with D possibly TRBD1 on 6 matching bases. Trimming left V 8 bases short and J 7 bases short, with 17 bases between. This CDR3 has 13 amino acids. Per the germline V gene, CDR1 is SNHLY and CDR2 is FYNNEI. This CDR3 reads CASPTGFVGGYTF. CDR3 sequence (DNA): TGTGCCAGCCCAACAGGGTTTGTAGGTGGCTACACCTTC.

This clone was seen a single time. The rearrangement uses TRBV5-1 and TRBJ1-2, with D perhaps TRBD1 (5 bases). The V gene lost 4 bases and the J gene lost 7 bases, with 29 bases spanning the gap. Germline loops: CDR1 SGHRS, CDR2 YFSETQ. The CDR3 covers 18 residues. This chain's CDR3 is CASSLGRLEWGNISGYTF. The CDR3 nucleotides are TGCGCCAGCAGCCTCGGGCGGTTGGAATGGGGCAATATCTCTGGCTACACCTTC.

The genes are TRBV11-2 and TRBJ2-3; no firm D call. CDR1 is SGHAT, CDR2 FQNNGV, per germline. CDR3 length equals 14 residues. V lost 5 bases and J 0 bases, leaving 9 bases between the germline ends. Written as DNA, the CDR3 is TGTGCCAGCAGCCCTCTATCTAGCACAGATACGCAGTATTTT. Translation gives CASSPLSSTDTQYF.

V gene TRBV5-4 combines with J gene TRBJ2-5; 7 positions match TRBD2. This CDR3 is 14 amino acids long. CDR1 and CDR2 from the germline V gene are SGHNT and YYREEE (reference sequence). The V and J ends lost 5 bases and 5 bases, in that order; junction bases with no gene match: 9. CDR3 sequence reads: CASSNSGAAETQYF. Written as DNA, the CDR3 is TGTGCCAGCAGTAACAGCGGGGCGGCGGAGACCCAGTACTTC.

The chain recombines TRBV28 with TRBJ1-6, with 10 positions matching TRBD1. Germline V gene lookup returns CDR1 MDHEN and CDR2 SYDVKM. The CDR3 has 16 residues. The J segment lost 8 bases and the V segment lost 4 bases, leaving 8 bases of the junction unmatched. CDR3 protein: CASSSGTGVAYSPLHF. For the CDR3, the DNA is TGTGCCAGCAGTTCCGGGACAGGGGTGGCCTATTCACCCCTCCACTTT.

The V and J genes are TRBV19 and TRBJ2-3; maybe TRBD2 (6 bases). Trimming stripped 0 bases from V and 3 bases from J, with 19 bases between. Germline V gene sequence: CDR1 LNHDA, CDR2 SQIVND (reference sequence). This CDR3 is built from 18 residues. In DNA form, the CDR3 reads TGTGCCAGTAGTATAGATGGTATACCCGGGGGTGGTACAGATACGCAGTATTTT. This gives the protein CASSIDGIPGGGTDTQYF.

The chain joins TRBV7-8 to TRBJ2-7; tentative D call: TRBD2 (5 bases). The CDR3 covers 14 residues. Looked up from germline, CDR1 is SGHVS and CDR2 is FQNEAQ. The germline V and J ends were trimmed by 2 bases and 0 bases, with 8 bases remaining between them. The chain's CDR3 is CASSLSGSSYEQYF. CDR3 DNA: TGTGCCAGCAGCTTATCGGGGAGCTCCTACGAGCAGTACTTC.

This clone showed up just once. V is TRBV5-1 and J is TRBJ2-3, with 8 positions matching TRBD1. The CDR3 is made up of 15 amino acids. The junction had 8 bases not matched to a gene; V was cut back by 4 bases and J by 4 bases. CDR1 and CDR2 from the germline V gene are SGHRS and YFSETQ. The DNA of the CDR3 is TGCGCCAGCAGCGTAGGACAGGGCAGGTCAGATACGCAGTATTTT. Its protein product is CASSVGQGRSDTQYF.

The CDR3 here is CASSLTNGADTQYF. In nucleotides, the CDR3 is TGCGCCAGCAGCTTAACTAACGGGGCAGATACGCAGTATTTT. V is TRBV5-1 and J is TRBJ2-3; a possible D gene is TRBD2 (5 bases). Trimming shortened V by 2 bases and J by 4 bases, and 11 bases separated the two germline ends. The CDR3 is made up of 14 amino acids. The germline V gene has CDR1 SGHRS and CDR2 YFSETQ.

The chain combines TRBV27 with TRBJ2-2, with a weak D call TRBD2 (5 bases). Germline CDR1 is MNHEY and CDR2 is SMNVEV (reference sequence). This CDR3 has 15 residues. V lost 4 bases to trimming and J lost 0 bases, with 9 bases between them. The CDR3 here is CASSSSGTNTGELFF. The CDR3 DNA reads TGTGCCAGCAGTTCCTCGGGGACGAACACCGGGGAGCTGTTTTTT.